These 32 T cell receptor beta chains share one sample of origin, sequenced in a study of T-cell memory formation after mild COVID-19. TCRdb re-derived calls from the 5' RACE reads in MiXCR, one entry per CDR3 protein. The sample carries under 300,000 distinct CDR3 sequences, 16% recorded once. The sample comprised PBMCs or a T cell subset sorted from them (not recorded which). The receptors originated from a man aged 18 to 29 who had mild COVID-19 (a few samples of this study predate the infection). Cell type and time point are not known.

This rearrangement joins TRBV9 to TRBJ1-2, with unresolved D. Germline assignment: CDR1 SGDLS and CDR2 YYNGEE. This CDR3 comprises 13 residues. Between the trimmed V and J ends, which lost 4 bases and 6 bases, there was a span of 13 bases. The chain's CDR3 is CASSSMIPDGYTF. The CDR3 DNA sequence: TGTGCCAGCAGCTCTATGATCCCCGATGGCTACACCTTC.

The table lists this clonotype with many counts. This chain connects TRBV5-1 to TRBJ1-6; tentatively, D is TRBD1 (6 bases). With 3 bases removed from V and 5 bases from J, the gap between germline ends came to 6 bases. Germline V gene data show CDR1 as SGHRS and CDR2 as YFSETQ. The CDR3 is made up of 13 amino acids. The DNA of the CDR3 is TGCGCCAGCAGCTGGGACAATAATTCACCCCTCCACTTT. Protein product: CASSWDNNSPLHF.

This clonotype was counted a few times. The chain couples TRBV7-6 to TRBJ2-2, with D tentatively TRBD2 (6 bases). Trimming took 5 bases from V and 9 from J, leaving 19 bases between them. Germline CDR1 SGHVS, CDR2 FNYEAQ. CDR3 length: 15 residues. The CDR3 region has the DNA TGTGCCAGCAGCATTCCTACCGGGAGCAACCGGGAGCTGTTTTTT. Translating it yields CASSIPTGSNRELFF.

This clonotype was seen only a few times. The chain uses TRBV10-3 and TRBJ2-5, with D perhaps matching TRBD1 (6 bases). V was clipped by 6 bases and J by 3 bases, with 11 bases between them. CDR1 is ENHRY and CDR2 is SYGVKD in the germline V gene. The CDR3 has 13 residues. CDR3 DNA sequence: TGTGCCATCAGGAAACAGGGTGAAGAGACCCAGTACTTC. As protein: CAIRKQGEETQYF.

There are a few counts of this clonotype. The J gene is TRBJ2-7, the V gene TRBV18, with TRBD1 matching 7 bases. The V gene's germline CDR1 is KGHSH and CDR2 LQKENI. Trimming cost V 3 bases and J 4 bases; bases outside gene matches: 12. CDR3 length: 16 amino acids. The DNA of the CDR3 is TGTGCCAGCTCACCCCTAAGAGTAGGGGGCTTATACGAGCAGTACGTC. Amino acids: CASSPLRVGGLYEQYV.

The chain carries TRBV6-5 and TRBJ2-5, with D possibly matching TRBD2 (5 bases). The CDR3 runs 14 residues. Trimming cost V 11 bases and J 4 bases, with 20 bases left between them. CDR1 is MNHEY and CDR2 is SVGAGI in the germline V gene. The CDR3: CAARRALLAETQYF. DNA of the CDR3: TGTGCCGCGAGACGCGCGTTGCTAGCAGAGACCCAGTACTTC.

This clonotype was recorded a few times. The chain links TRBV9 to TRBJ2-3, with 12 bases fitting TRBD2. Losses at the gene ends were 3 bases for V and 3 bases for J; bases not matched to a gene: 2. This CDR3 has 15 amino acids. CDR1 and CDR2 from the germline V gene are SGDLS and YYNGEE. The CDR3 protein is CASSAGLAGTDTQYF. Written as DNA, the CDR3 is TGTGCCAGCAGCGCCGGACTAGCGGGGACAGATACGCAGTATTTT.

V usage is TRBV14 and J usage is TRBJ1-1; a weak D match, TRBD1 (5 bases). Between the trimmed V and J ends, which lost 1 base and 1 base, there was a span of 13 bases. CDR1 and CDR2 (germline): SGHDN, FVKESK. The CDR3 length is 16 residues. The CDR3 sequence: CASSQAFRGTNTEAFF. The CDR3 DNA is TGTGCCAGCAGCCAAGCCTTTAGAGGGACGAACACTGAAGCTTTCTTT. Full variable domain (remainder filled in from reference TRBV14 and TRBJ1-1): EAGVTQFPSHSVIEKGQTVTLRCDPISGHDNLYWYRRVMGKEIKFLLHFVKESKQDESGMPNNRFLAERTGGTYSTLKVQPAELEDSGVYFCASSQAFRGTNTEAFFGQGTRLTVV.

This clonotype was detected a few times. The rearrangement joins TRBV2 to TRBJ2-1; D remains unclear. In germline, CDR1 is SNHLY, CDR2 FYNNEI. Deletions cut 1 base from V and 7 bases from J, with 2 bases between. The CDR3 consists of 11 residues. CDR3 protein: CASSEVNEQFF. Written as DNA, the CDR3 is TGTGCCAGCAGTGAAGTGAATGAGCAGTTCTTC.

This clonotype was seen only a few times. The chain carries TRBV20-1 and TRBJ1-6; maybe TRBD1 (5 bases). V lost 1 base, J lost 7 bases, and 11 bases lay in between. The CDR3 runs 14 residues. Germline V gene sequence: CDR1 DFQATT, CDR2 SNEGSKA (reference sequence). The CDR3 sequence is CSARVAGKNSPLHF. CDR3 DNA sequence: TGCAGTGCTAGAGTGGCAGGGAAGAATTCACCCCTCCACTTT.

The chain combines TRBV9 with TRBJ2-1, with D maybe TRBD1 (6 bases). The CDR3 has 15 residues. Germline V gene lookup returns CDR1 SGDLS and CDR2 YYNGEE. Trimming stripped 3 bases from V and 4 bases from J, with 14 bases between. Here the CDR3 DNA reads TGTGCCAGCAGCGCCCTCCCCGGACAGTACAATGAGCAGTTCTTC. This gives the protein CASSALPGQYNEQFF.

This clonotype was picked up many times. The chain employs TRBV20-1 and TRBJ2-5; perhaps D is TRBD1 or TRBD2 (5 bases each). CDR3 length: 15 residues. Trimming left V 6 bases short and J 2 bases short, with 19 bases between. CDR1 is DFQATT and CDR2 is SNEGSKA in the germline V gene (reference sequence). The CDR3: CSARKPGARQETQYF. CDR3 DNA: TGCAGTGCACGCAAACCCGGGGCTCGACAAGAGACCCAGTACTTC.

There are a few counts of this clonotype. As DNA, the CDR3 is TGCGCCACCGGAGCGGGGGGCTTCTACAATGAGCAGTTCTTC. It is translated as CATGAGGFYNEQFF. This chain uses TRBV5-1 with TRBJ2-1, with TRBD2 identical over 9 bases. The CDR3 loop spans 14 amino acids. J was trimmed by 3 bases and V by 9 bases; bases with no gene match: 7. Per germline, CDR1 SGHRS and CDR2 YFSETQ.

This clonotype came up a few times. The chain joins TRBV5-6 to TRBJ1-4; D is uncertain. This CDR3 is built from 12 residues. The V end was cut by 0 bases, the J end by 10 bases, with 7 bases between. CDR1 SGHDT and CDR2 YYEEEE come from the germline V gene. The CDR3 DNA is TGTGCCAGCAGCTTGGCCGACGGAAAACTGTTTTTT. This gives the protein CASSLADGKLFF. Filled out from reference TRBV5-6 and TRBJ1-4, the complete variable domain reads DAGVTQSPTHLIKTRGQQVTLRCSPKSGHDTVSWYQQALGQGPQFIFQYYEEEERQRGNFPDRFSGHQFPNYSSELNVNALLLGDSALYLCASSLADGKLFFGSGTQLSVL.

The chain links TRBV7-9 to TRBJ1-1; D not resolved. CDR3 length: 13 residues. Between the trimmed V and J ends, which lost 5 bases and 3 bases, there was a span of 10 bases. Germline loops: CDR1 SEHNR, CDR2 FQNEAQ (reference sequence). CDR3 nucleotide sequence: TGTGCCAGCAGCCCTAAGGGTGACACTGAAGCTTTCTTT. Protein: CASSPKGDTEAFF.

This clonotype was picked up many times. This chain uses TRBV7-2 with TRBJ1-2; D is unresolved. CDR1 and CDR2 (germline): SGHTA, FQGNSA. V was pared by 3 bases and J by 3 bases, with 5 bases between. This CDR3 has 12 residues. CDR3 protein: CASSFNDYGYTF. As DNA, the CDR3 is TGTGCCAGCAGCTTCAACGACTATGGCTACACCTTC.

This sequence joins TRBV5-1 and TRBJ1-3, with a possible D match to TRBD1 (6 bases). CDR3 length: 16 amino acids. V dropped 4 bases and J dropped 0 bases, with 14 bases sitting between them. From germline, CDR1 is SGHRS and CDR2 YFSETQ. The CDR3 here is CASSTEQGSSGNTIYF. In nucleotides, the CDR3 is TGCGCCAGCAGCACGGAACAGGGAAGCTCTGGAAACACCATATATTTT.

This clonotype came up a few times. The J gene is TRBJ1-6, the V gene TRBV20-1; D is perhaps TRBD1 (5 bases). Trimming shortened V by 2 bases and J by 7 bases, and 9 bases separated the two germline ends. This CDR3 has 13 amino acids. Germline assignment: CDR1 DFQATT and CDR2 SNEGSKA (reference sequence). DNA of the CDR3: TGCAGTGCTAGACGGGACCAGAATTCACCCCTCCACTTT. It translates to CSARRDQNSPLHF.

This clonotype was seen a few times. CDR3 sequence reads: CASSPVLLAYEQYV. The CDR3 DNA sequence: TGTGCCAGCAGTCCCGTCCTTCTCGCCTACGAGCAGTACGTC. J is TRBJ2-7 and V is TRBV28; D is uncertain. This CDR3 comprises 14 residues. The germline CDR1 and CDR2 sequences are MDHEN and SYDVKM. Trimming removed 5 bases from V and 2 bases from J, with 13 bases in between.

The rearrangement uses TRBV14 and TRBJ2-2, with D uncertain. CDR3 length: 16 amino acids. V lost 3 bases and J 3 bases, leaving 14 bases between the germline ends. CDR1 SGHDN and CDR2 FVKESK come from the germline V gene. CDR3 in DNA: TGTGCCAGCAGCCAGGGTCCGAGAGATCACACCGGGGAGCTGTTTTTT. This encodes CASSQGPRDHTGELFF.

J is TRBJ2-7 and V is TRBV2; D not resolved. Germline loops: CDR1 SNHLY, CDR2 FYNNEI. Between the trimmed V and J ends, which lost 6 bases and 1 base, there was a span of 7 bases. CDR3 length equals 12 residues. The CDR3 DNA is TGTGCCAGCAGGCCGGAGTCCTACGAGCAGTACTTC. Encoded protein: CASRPESYEQYF. Supplemented by reference TRBV2 and TRBJ2-7, the full variable domain reads EPEVTQTPSHQVTQMGQEVILRCVPISNHLYFYWYRQILGQKVEFLVSFYNNEISEKSEIFDDQFSVERPDGSNFTLKIRSTKLEDSAMYFCASRPESYEQYFGPGTRLTVT.

The chain has TRBV10-3 and TRBJ1-5, with TRBD1 matching over 8 bases. Losses at the gene ends were 6 bases for V and 5 bases for J; bases not matched to a gene: 3. The germline gives CDR1 ENHRY, CDR2 SYGVKD. The length of the CDR3 is 13 residues. This CDR3 reads CAIRTGADQPQHF. The CDR3 coding sequence is TGTGCCATCAGGACAGGGGCCGATCAGCCCCAGCATTTT.

Ten or more counts support this clonotype. The rearrangement links TRBV7-6 to TRBJ2-6, with unresolved D. The V gene lost 5 bases and the J gene lost 1 base, with 6 bases spanning the gap. Germline V gene data show CDR1 as SGHVS and CDR2 as FNYEAQ. This CDR3 comprises 14 residues. The CDR3 sequence: CASSPQSGANVLTF. The DNA for the CDR3 is TGTGCCAGCAGCCCCCAGTCTGGGGCCAACGTCCTGACTTTC.

This clonotype was picked up a small number of times. The rearrangement links TRBV7-2 to TRBJ2-2, with 12 bases that match TRBD1. The length of the CDR3 is 16 residues. Losses at the gene ends were 3 bases for V and 4 bases for J; bases not matched to a gene: 3. CDR1 SGHTA and CDR2 FQGNSA come from the germline V gene. The CDR3 sequence is CASSLGQGAGTGELFF. The CDR3 DNA follows: TGTGCCAGCAGCTTGGGACAGGGGGCGGGCACCGGGGAGCTGTTTTTT. Full variable domain (missing parts from reference TRBV7-2 and TRBJ2-2): GAGVSQSPSNKVTEKGKDVELRCDPISGHTALYWYRQSLGQGLEFLIYFQGNSAPDKSGLPSDRFSAERTGGSVSTLTIQRTQQEDSAVYLCASSLGQGAGTGELFFGEGSRLTVL.

In its sample, this clonotype was seen many times. This chain links TRBV5-1 with TRBJ2-5; no reliable D call. From germline, CDR1 is SGHRS and CDR2 YFSETQ. V was clipped by 4 bases and J by 5 bases, with 9 bases between them. There are 12 residues in the CDR3. The CDR3 sequence is CASSEERETQYF. CDR3 coding DNA: TGCGCCAGCAGCGAGGAGCGCGAGACCCAGTACTTC.

V gene TRBV5-1 combines with J gene TRBJ2-7; TRBD2 agrees at 7 bases. This CDR3 spans 17 amino acids. The V gene's germline CDR1 is SGHRS and CDR2 YFSETQ. V shed 0 bases and J 1 base; nucleotides not matched to a gene: 10. CDR3 amino acids: CASSLGGGRGESYEQYF. The CDR3 DNA reads TGCGCCAGCAGCTTGGGAGGAGGACGGGGGGAGTCCTACGAGCAGTACTTC.

V and J are TRBV7-2 and TRBJ2-3; D is ambiguous. Germline V lookup: CDR1 SGHTA, CDR2 FQGNSA. The length of the CDR3 is 14 residues. Deletions cut 1 base from V and 1 base from J, with 6 bases between. The CDR3 nucleotides are TGTGCCAGCAGCTTAGACTTCGGCACAGATACGCAGTATTTT. It specifies CASSLDFGTDTQYF.

The chain uses TRBV2 and TRBJ2-2, with D unclear. There are 14 residues in the CDR3. V lost 6 bases, J lost 3 bases, and 11 bases lay in between. CDR1 SNHLY and CDR2 FYNNEI come from the germline V gene. CDR3 region: CASRPGADTGELFF. The CDR3 coding sequence is TGTGCCAGCAGACCAGGCGCCGACACCGGGGAGCTGTTTTTT.

The chain is built from TRBV20-1 and TRBJ2-3; 16 bases fit TRBD2. The CDR3 runs 15 residues. With V trimmed by 4 bases and J by 6 bases, 4 bases remained unmatched. The germline V gene encodes CDR1 DFQATT and CDR2 SNEGSKA (reference sequence). CDR3 sequence reads: CSATPGLAGGDTQYF. The CDR3 nucleotides read TGCAGTGCTACCCCGGGACTAGCGGGGGGGGATACGCAGTATTTT.

The chain combines TRBV20-1 with TRBJ1-1; perhaps TRBD1 as D (5 bases). Germline assignment: CDR1 DFQATT and CDR2 SNEGSKA (reference sequence). Trimming cost V 1 base and J 1 base, with 10 bases left between them. The CDR3 extends over 14 amino acids. The chain's CDR3 is CSARVGAANTEAFF. For the CDR3, the DNA is TGCAGTGCTAGAGTAGGGGCAGCGAACACTGAAGCTTTCTTT.

This rearrangement joins TRBV7-9 to TRBJ2-3; D gene ambiguous. The CDR3 covers 11 residues. Germline V lookup: CDR1 SEHNR, CDR2 FQNEAQ (reference sequence). The germline V and J ends were trimmed by 7 bases and 2 bases, with 4 bases remaining between them. CDR3 in amino acids: CASTYTDTQYF. CDR3 sequence (DNA): TGTGCCAGCACCTACACAGATACGCAGTATTTT.

The CDR3 sequence is CASSASLAQETQYF. The CDR3 DNA reads as TGTGCCAGCAGTGCCTCCCTAGCCCAAGAGACCCAGTACTTC. This chain joins TRBV2 and TRBJ2-5; possible D gene TRBD2, 5 bases. Per the germline V gene, CDR1 is SNHLY and CDR2 is FYNNEI. This CDR3 spans 14 amino acids. V was trimmed by 4 bases and J by 1 base, leaving 10 bases between them.